This T cell receptor beta chain originates from a study of PD-1 blockade in classical Hodgkin lymphoma. Across the whole study: Every 2 weeks, patients had 3 mg/kg nivolumab intravenously.

Data came from immunoSEQ multiplex PCR; TCRdb stores just in-frame clones and leaves some out. The repertoire holds around 91,000 clones, approximately 91% seen once, with less than 25% in the top ten. Relapse after autologous stem cell transplantation occurred in every patient, and brentuximab vedotin exposure varied. About this clone: Its target is unknown.

This CDR3 is built from 14 residues. V was pared by 3 bases and J by 3 bases, with 12 bases between. Germline CDR1 reads KGHSH; CDR2 reads LQKENI. Study conclusions and caveats: Exclusion applied to patients who initiated nivolumab less than 1 year following ASCT. CD4+ TCR diversity rose significantly by C4D1, and CD8+ TCR diversity did not. Newly diagnosed patients had diversity similar to the baseline diversity of complete responders.

The source was peripheral blood mononuclear cells (PBMCs), collected at baseline. The receptor comes from a human donor with classical Hodgkin lymphoma. The J gene is TRBJ2-7, the V gene TRBV18; no clear D. The DNA of the CDR3 is TGTGCCAGCTCACCCTCGGAGTGGGACTACGAGCAGTACTTC. This translates into CASSPSEWDYEQYF.